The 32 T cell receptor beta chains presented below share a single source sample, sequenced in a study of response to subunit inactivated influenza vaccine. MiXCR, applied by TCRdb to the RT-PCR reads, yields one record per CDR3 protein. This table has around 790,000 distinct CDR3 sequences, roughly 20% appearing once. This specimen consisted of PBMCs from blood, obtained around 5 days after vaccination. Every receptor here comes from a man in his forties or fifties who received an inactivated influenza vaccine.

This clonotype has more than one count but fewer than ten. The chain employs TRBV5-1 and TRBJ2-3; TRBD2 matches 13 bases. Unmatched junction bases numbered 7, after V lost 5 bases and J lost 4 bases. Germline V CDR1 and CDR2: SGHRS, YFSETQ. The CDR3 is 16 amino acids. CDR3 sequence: CASRITSGRAPDTQYF. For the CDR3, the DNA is TGCGCCAGCAGAATCACTAGCGGGAGGGCCCCAGATACGCAGTATTTT.

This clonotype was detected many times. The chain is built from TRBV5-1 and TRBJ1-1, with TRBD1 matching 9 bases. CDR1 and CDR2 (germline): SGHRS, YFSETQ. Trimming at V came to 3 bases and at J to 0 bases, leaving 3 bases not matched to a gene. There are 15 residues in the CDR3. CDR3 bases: TGCGCCAGCAGCTCTGGGACAGGGATGAACACTGAAGCTTTCTTT. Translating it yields CASSSGTGMNTEAFF.

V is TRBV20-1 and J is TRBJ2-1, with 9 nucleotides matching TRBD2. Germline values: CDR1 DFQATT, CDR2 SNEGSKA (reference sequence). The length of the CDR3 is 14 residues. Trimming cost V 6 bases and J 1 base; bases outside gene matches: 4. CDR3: CSAIGLASYNEQFF. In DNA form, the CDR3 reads TGCAGTGCCATCGGACTAGCGTCCTACAATGAGCAGTTCTTC.

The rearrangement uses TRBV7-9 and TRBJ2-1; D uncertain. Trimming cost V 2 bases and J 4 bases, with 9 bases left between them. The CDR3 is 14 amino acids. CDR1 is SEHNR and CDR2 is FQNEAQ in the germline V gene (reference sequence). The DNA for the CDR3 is TGTGCCAGCAGCTTAAAGGCGCCATACAATGAGCAGTTCTTC. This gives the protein CASSLKAPYNEQFF. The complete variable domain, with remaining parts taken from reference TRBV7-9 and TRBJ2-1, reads DTGVSQNPRHKITKRGQNVTFRCDPISEHNRLYWYRQTLGQGPEFLTYFQNEAQLEKSRLLSDRFSAERPKGSFSTLEIQRTEQGDSAMYLCASSLKAPYNEQFFGPGTRLTVL.

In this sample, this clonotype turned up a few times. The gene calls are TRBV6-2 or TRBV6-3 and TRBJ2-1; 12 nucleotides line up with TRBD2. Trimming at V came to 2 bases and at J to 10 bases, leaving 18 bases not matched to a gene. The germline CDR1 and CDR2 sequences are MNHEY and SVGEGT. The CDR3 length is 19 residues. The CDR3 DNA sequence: TGTGCCAGCAGTTACGGTCGACTAGCGGGGGACGGAGACGGAGGAGAGCAGTTCTTC. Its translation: CASSYGRLAGDGDGGEQFF.

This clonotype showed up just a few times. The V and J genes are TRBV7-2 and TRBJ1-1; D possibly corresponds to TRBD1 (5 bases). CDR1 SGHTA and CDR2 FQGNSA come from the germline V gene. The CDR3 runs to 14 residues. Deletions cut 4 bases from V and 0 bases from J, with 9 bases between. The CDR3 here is CASSSGPLNTEAFF. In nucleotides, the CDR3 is TGTGCCAGCAGCTCGGGACCGTTGAACACTGAAGCTTTCTTT.

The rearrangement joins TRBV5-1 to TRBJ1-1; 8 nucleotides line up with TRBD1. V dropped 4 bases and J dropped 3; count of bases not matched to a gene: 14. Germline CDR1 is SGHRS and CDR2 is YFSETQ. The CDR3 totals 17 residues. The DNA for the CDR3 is TGCGCCAGCAGCCGGACAGGGTCGGTTGGTGTGGACACTGAAGCTTTCTTT. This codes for CASSRTGSVGVDTEAFF.

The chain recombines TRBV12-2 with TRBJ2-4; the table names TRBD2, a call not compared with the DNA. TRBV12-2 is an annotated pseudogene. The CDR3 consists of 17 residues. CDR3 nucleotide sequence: TGTGCAAGTCGCTTCGGACTAGCGGGAGAGAAGGGGGACATTCAGTACTTC. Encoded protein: CASRFGLAGEKGDIQYF.

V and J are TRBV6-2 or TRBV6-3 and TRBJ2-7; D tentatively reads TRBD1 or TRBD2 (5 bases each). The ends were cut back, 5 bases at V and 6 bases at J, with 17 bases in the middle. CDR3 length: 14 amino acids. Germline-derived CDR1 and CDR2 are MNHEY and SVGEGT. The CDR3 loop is CASSRDLGRGEQYF. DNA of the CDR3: TGTGCCAGCAGTCGGGACCTAGGAAGGGGCGAGCAGTACTTC.

The chain's CDR3 is CSATGTGSLTF. The DNA of the CDR3 is TGCAGTGCTACTGGGACAGGGAGTCTCACCTTC. This chain connects TRBV20-1 to TRBJ1-2, with 9 bases matching TRBD1. CDR1 is DFQATT, CDR2 SNEGSKA, per germline (reference sequence). This CDR3 is 11 amino acids long. J gave up 13 bases and V 4 bases, and 7 bases lay outside the gene matches.

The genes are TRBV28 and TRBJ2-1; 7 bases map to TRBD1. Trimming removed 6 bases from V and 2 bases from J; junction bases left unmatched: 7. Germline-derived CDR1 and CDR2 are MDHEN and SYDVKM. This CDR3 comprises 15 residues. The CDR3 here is CASSPPGQPYNEQFF. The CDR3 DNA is TGTGCCAGCAGCCCCCCGGGACAGCCCTACAATGAGCAGTTCTTC.

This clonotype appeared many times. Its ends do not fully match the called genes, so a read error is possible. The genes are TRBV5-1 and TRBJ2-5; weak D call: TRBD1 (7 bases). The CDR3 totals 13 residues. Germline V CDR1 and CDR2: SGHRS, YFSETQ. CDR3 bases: TGTGCCAGCAGCAGACAGGGAGGCGAGACCCAGTACTTC. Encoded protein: CASSRQGGETQYF.

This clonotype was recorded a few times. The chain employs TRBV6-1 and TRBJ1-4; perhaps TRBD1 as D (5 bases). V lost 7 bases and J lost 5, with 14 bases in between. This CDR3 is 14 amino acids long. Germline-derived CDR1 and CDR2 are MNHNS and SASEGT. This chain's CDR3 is CASTPTAGNEKLFF. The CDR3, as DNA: TGTGCCAGCACCCCTACAGCAGGGAATGAAAAACTGTTTTTT.

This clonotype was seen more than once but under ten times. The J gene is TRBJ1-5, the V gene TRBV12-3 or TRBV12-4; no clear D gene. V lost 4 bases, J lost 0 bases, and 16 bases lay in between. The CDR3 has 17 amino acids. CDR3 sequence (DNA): TGTGCCAGCAGTTACACTGCGTGGGGTGATAGCAATCAGCCCCAGCATTTT. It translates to CASSYTAWGDSNQPQHF.

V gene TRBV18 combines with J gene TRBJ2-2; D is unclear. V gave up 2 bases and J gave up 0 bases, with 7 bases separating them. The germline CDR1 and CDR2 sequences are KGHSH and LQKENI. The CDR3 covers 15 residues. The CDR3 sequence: CASSPADANTGELFF. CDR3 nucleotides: TGTGCCAGCTCACCAGCGGACGCGAACACCGGGGAGCTGTTTTTT.

CDR3 region: CASSLEDRGSQPQHF. The CDR3 DNA sequence: TGTGCCAGCAGCTTAGAGGACAGGGGCAGTCAGCCCCAGCATTTT. This chain connects TRBV7-6 to TRBJ1-5, with TRBD1 matching over 9 bases. V was clipped by 1 base and J by 6 bases; unmatched bases: 4. The CDR3 is 15 amino acids. Looked up from germline, CDR1 is SGHVS and CDR2 is FNYEAQ.

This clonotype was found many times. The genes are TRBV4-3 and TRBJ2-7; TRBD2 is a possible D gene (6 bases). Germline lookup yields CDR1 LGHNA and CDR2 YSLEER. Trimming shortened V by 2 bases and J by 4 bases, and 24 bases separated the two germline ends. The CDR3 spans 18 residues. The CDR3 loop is CASSQQRDAGTLHYEQYF. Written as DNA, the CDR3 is TGCGCCAGCAGCCAACAACGCGATGCCGGGACTCTTCATTACGAGCAGTACTTC.

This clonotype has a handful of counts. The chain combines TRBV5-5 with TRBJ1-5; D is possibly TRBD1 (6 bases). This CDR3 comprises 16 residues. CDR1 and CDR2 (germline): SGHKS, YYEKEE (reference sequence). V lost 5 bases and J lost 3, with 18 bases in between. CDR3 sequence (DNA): TGTGCCAGCAGTCCCTTAAGCGGACAGTACAATCAGCCCCAGCATTTT. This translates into CASSPLSGQYNQPQHF.

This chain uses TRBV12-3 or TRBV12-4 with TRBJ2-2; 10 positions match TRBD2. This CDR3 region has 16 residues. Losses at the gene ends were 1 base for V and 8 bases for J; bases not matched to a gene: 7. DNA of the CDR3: TGTGCCAGCAGTTTAGGGACTAGCGGCCCCGGGGGGGAGCTGTTTTTT. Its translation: CASSLGTSGPGGELFF.

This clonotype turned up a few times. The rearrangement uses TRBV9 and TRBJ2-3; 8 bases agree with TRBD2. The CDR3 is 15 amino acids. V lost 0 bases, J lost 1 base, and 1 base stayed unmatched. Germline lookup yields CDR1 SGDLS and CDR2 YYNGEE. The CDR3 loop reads CASSVVAGRTDTQYF. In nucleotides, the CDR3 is TGTGCCAGCAGCGTAGTAGCGGGACGCACAGATACGCAGTATTTT.

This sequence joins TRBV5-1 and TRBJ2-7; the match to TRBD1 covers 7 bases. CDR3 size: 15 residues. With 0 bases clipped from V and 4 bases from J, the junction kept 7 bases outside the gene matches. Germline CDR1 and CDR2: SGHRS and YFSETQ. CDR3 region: CASSLAPDRVYEQYF. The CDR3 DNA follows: TGCGCCAGCAGCTTGGCCCCCGACAGGGTATACGAGCAGTACTTC.

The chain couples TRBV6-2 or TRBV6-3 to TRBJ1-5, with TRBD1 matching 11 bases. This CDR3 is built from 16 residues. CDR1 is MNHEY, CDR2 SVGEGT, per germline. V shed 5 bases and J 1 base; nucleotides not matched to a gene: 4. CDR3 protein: CASSAGQGVSNQPQHF. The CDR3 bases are TGTGCCAGCAGTGCGGGACAGGGGGTCAGCAATCAGCCCCAGCATTTT.

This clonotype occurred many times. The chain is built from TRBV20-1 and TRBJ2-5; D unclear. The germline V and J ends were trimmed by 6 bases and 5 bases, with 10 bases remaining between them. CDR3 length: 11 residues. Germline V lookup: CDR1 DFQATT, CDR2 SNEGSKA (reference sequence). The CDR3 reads CSASGRETQYF. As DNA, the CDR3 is TGCAGTGCGTCTGGTCGGGAGACCCAGTACTTC.

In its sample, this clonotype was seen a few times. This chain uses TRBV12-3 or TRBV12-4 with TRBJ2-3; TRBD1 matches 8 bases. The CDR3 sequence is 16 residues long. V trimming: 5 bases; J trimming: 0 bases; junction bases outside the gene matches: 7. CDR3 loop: CASSLRQGCSTDTQYF. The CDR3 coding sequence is TGTGCCAGCAGTCTTCGACAGGGGTGTAGCACAGATACGCAGTATTTT.

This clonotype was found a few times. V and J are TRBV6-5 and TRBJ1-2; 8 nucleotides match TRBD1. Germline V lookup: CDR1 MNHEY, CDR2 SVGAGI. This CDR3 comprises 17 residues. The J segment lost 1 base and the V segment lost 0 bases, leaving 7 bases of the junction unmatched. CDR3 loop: CASSYSPGGLDNYGYTF. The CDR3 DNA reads TGTGCCAGCAGTTACTCGCCAGGGGGCTTGGATAACTATGGCTACACCTTC.

The CDR3 sequence is CSAREILLGHEQYF. In DNA form, the CDR3 reads TGCAGTGCTAGAGAGATCCTCTTGGGGCACGAGCAGTACTTC. This rearrangement joins TRBV20-1 to TRBJ2-7; TRBD1 might be the D (5 bases). This CDR3 comprises 14 residues. CDR1 is DFQATT, CDR2 SNEGSKA, per germline (reference sequence). Trimming left V 0 bases short and J 5 bases short, with 14 bases between.

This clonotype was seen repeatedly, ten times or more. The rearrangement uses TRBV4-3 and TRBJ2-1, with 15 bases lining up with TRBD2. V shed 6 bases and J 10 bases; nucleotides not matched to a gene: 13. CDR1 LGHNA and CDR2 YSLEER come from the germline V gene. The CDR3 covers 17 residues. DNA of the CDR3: TGCGCCAGCAGGCACAATCTTGGACTAGCGGGGGGGAGCGAGCAGTTCTTC. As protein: CASRHNLGLAGGSEQFF.

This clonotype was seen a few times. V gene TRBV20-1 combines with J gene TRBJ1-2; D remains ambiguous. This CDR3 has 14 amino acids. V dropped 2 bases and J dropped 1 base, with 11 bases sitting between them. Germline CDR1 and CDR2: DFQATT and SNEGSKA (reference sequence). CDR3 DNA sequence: TGCAGTGCTAGACAACAGAGAATTAACTATGGCTACACCTTC. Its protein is CSARQQRINYGYTF.

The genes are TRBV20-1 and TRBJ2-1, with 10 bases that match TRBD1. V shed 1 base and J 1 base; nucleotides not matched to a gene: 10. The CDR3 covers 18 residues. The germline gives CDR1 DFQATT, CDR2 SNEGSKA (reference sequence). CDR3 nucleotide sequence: TGCAGTGCTAGAGCACCGGGACAGGGGTCCTTATCCTACAATGAGCAGTTCTTC. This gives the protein CSARAPGQGSLSYNEQFF.

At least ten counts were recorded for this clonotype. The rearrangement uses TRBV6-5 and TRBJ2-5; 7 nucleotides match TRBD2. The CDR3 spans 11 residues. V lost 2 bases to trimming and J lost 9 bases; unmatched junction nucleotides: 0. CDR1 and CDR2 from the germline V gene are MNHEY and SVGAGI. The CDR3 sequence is CASSYGGAQYF. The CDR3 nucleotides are TGTGCCAGCAGTTACGGGGGGGCCCAGTACTTC.

This CDR3 is CASSLGILASANYGYTF. The CDR3 bases are TGTGCCAGCAGCTTAGGAATATTAGCGTCAGCTAACTATGGCTACACCTTC. The rearrangement uses TRBV7-9 and TRBJ1-2, with unresolved D. V gave up 1 base and J gave up 0 bases, with 15 bases separating them. Germline-derived CDR1 and CDR2 are SEHNR and FQNEAQ (reference sequence). This CDR3 has 17 amino acids. The full variable domain, rest sourced from reference TRBV7-9 and TRBJ1-2, is DTGVSQNPRHKITKRGQNVTFRCDPISEHNRLYWYRQTLGQGPEFLTYFQNEAQLEKSRLLSDRFSAERPKGSFSTLEIQRTEQGDSAMYLCASSLGILASANYGYTFGSGTRLTVV.

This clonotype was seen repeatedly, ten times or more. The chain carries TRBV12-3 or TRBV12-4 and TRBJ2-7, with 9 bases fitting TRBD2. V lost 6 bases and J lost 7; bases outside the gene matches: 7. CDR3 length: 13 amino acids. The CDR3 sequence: CASSIGLAREQYF. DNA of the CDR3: TGTGCCAGCAGCATCGGACTAGCGCGAGAGCAGTACTTC.